The 9 T cell receptor beta chains reported below all come from one sample, sequenced in a study of shared clonotypes between healthy human individuals. TCRdb's table, derived via immunoSEQ multiplex PCR, lists solely in-frame clones and lacks some. The sample includes about 2.4 million clones, about 92% of them seen just once. The sequenced material came from naive CD4+ T cells sorted from blood. The subset here: CD45RA+ positively selected. These receptors all stem from a man younger than 30 in good health.

This clone was recorded once. Different DNA sequences within this sample yield the same CDR3. The chain employs TRBV5-1 and TRBJ2-1; 8 nucleotides match TRBD2. Per germline, CDR1 SGHRS and CDR2 YFSETQ. V shed 0 bases, J shed 3 bases, and the junction held 2 bases outside the gene matches. This CDR3 spans 15 amino acids. CDR3 nucleotide sequence: TGCGCCAGCAGCTTGGTGGCGGGAGGCTACAATGAGCAGTTCTTC. Residues: CASSLVAGGYNEQFF.

In its sample, this clone was seen a few times. This chain connects TRBV30 to TRBJ1-1; no reliable D call. Trimming removed 4 bases from V and 0 bases from J, with 12 bases in between. CDR3 size: 14 residues. Germline V gene data show CDR1 as GTSNPN and CDR2 as SVGIG (reference sequence). The CDR3: CAWIGQYMNTEAFF. Here the CDR3 DNA reads TGTGCCTGGATCGGTCAATACATGAACACTGAAGCTTTCTTT. Drawing the rest from reference TRBV30 and TRBJ1-1, the complete variable domain is SQTIHQWPATLVQPVGSPLSLECTVEGTSNPNLYWYRQAAGRGLQLLFYSVGIGQISSEVPQNLSASRPQDRQFILSSKKLLLSDSGFYLCAWIGQYMNTEAFFGQGTRLTVV.

The chain links TRBV5-4 to TRBJ2-1, with no clear D. V was shortened by 1 base and J by 6 bases, with 2 bases between the two germline ends. Germline V gene sequence: CDR1 SGHNT, CDR2 YYREEE (reference sequence). The CDR3 is 11 amino acids. Here the CDR3 reads CASSLSNEQFF. In nucleotides, the CDR3 is TGTGCCAGCAGCTTGAGCAATGAGCAGTTCTTC.

The CDR3 reads CASSASTGDNYGYTF. The CDR3, as DNA: TGTGCCAGCAGCGCCTCAACAGGGGATAACTATGGCTACACCTTC. The chain couples TRBV9 to TRBJ1-2; 7 bases agree with TRBD1. V lost 3 bases and J lost 1; bases outside the gene matches: 6. The CDR3 has 15 residues. Germline V gene sequence: CDR1 SGDLS, CDR2 YYNGEE.

This chain uses TRBV5-1 with TRBJ1-1, with D unclear. The CDR3 consists of 13 residues. Trimming stripped 0 bases from V and 8 bases from J, with 11 bases between. Germline V CDR1 and CDR2: SGHRS, YFSETQ. The CDR3 loop reads CASSLVLAGEAFF. CDR3 in DNA: TGCGCCAGCAGCTTGGTTTTAGCCGGGGAAGCTTTCTTT.

The V and J genes are TRBV7-8 and TRBJ2-1; 7 bases line up with TRBD2. V shed 1 base and J 5 bases; nucleotides not matched to a gene: 11. The CDR3 spans 17 residues. The germline gives CDR1 SGHVS, CDR2 FQNEAQ. The CDR3 DNA sequence: TGTGCCAGCAGCTTAGAACTAGCAGGAGCGGGAAACAATGAGCAGTTCTTC. Protein sequence: CASSLELAGAGNNEQFF.

This clone was seen only once. This sequence joins TRBV30 and TRBJ1-3, with 8 positions matching TRBD1. V trimming: 1 base; J trimming: 0 bases; junction bases outside the gene matches: 5. Per germline, CDR1 GTSNPN and CDR2 SVGIG (reference sequence). The CDR3 contains 16 residues. CDR3 coding DNA: TGTGCCTGGAGTGCACAGGGGGTAGGCTCTGGAAACACCATATATTTT. It codes for CAWSAQGVGSGNTIYF. The whole variable domain, remainder taken from reference TRBV30 and TRBJ1-3, is SQTIHQWPATLVQPVGSPLSLECTVEGTSNPNLYWYRQAAGRGLQLLFYSVGIGQISSEVPQNLSASRPQDRQFILSSKKLLLSDSGFYLCAWSAQGVGSGNTIYFGEGSWLTVV.

The chain joins TRBV2 to TRBJ2-5; 7 bases fit TRBD1. The CDR3 covers 15 residues. V lost 7 bases to trimming and J lost 5 bases; unmatched junction nucleotides: 13. Looked up from germline, CDR1 is SNHLY and CDR2 is FYNNEI. The CDR3 protein is CASNQLTGVGETQYF. DNA for the CDR3: TGTGCCAGCAACCAACTAACAGGGGTGGGGGAGACCCAGTACTTC.

The rearrangement joins TRBV30 to TRBJ1-2; weak D call: TRBD1 (5 bases). The CDR3 is 13 amino acids. V dropped 3 bases and J dropped 2 bases, with 10 bases sitting between them. Germline V gene sequence: CDR1 GTSNPN, CDR2 SVGIG (reference sequence). The CDR3 sequence: CAWRGGKNYGYTF. The CDR3 DNA is TGTGCCTGGAGGGGGGGAAAAAACTATGGCTACACCTTC. Complete variable domain (other parts from reference TRBV30 and TRBJ1-2): SQTIHQWPATLVQPVGSPLSLECTVEGTSNPNLYWYRQAAGRGLQLLFYSVGIGQISSEVPQNLSASRPQDRQFILSSKKLLLSDSGFYLCAWRGGKNYGYTFGSGTRLTVV.